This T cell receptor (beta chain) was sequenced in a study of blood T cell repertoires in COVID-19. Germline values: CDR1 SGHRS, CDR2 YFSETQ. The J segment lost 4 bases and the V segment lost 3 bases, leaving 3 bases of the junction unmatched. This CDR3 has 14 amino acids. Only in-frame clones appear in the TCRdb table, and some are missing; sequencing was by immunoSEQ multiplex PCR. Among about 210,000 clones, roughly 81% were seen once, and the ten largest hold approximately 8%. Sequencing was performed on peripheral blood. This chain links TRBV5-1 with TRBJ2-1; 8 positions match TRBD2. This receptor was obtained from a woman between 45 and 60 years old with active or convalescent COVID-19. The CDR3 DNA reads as TGCGCCAGCAGCTCTGGGACTAGGTACAATGAGCAGTTCTTC. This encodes CASSSGTRYNEQFF.